The 25 T cell receptor beta chains listed next were all sequenced from one sample in a study of radiation and T cells in renal cell carcinoma. Time point given: baseline pretreatment blood. The sample's treatment: 15 Gy SBRT to primary tumor, nephrectomy 4 weeks later. The method was immunoSEQ multiplex PCR; TCRdb's version includes in-frame clones alone and lacks a portion of them. Among about 22,000 clones listed, roughly three quarters were seen once. Sequencing was performed on blood, taken from a patient whose treatment included radiotherapy and nephrectomy. The receptors shown here come from a man aged 55 to 70 with renal cell carcinoma.

J is TRBJ2-6 and V is TRBV10-1; no definite D call. V lost 0 bases and J lost 0, with 12 bases in between. CDR1 is WNHNN and CDR2 is SYGVQD in the germline V gene (reference sequence). The CDR3 is made up of 18 amino acids. This CDR3 reads CASSESYRLDSGANVLTF. CDR3 DNA sequence: TGCGCCAGCAGTGAGTCGTATAGGTTGGACTCTGGGGCCAACGTCCTGACTTTC.

J is TRBJ2-1 and V is TRBV7-9; D is possibly TRBD2 (6 bases). CDR3 length: 18 amino acids. Trimming left V 8 bases short and J 0 bases short, with 23 bases between. The V gene's germline CDR1 is SEHNR and CDR2 FQNEAQ (reference sequence). The CDR3 nucleotides are TGTGCCAGCGGAGACGGGGGTAAGCGTCTGAGCTCCTACAATGAGCAGTTCTTC. This encodes CASGDGGKRLSSYNEQFF. The whole variable domain, filled in from reference TRBV7-9 and TRBJ2-1, reads DTGVSQNPRHKITKRGQNVTFRCDPISEHNRLYWYRQTLGQGPEFLTYFQNEAQLEKSRLLSDRFSAERPKGSFSTLEIQRTEQGDSAMYLCASGDGGKRLSSYNEQFFGPGTRLTVL.

This clone is labeled medium-sized. This chain joins TRBV6-5 and TRBJ2-5, with 10 bases matching TRBD2. CDR3 length: 15 amino acids. CDR1 is MNHEY and CDR2 is SVGAGI in the germline V gene. J lost 5 bases, V lost 2 bases, and 5 bases had no gene match. The CDR3 DNA reads as TGTGCCAGCAGTTACGGTCCGACTAGCGGGGAGACCCAGTACTTC. Amino acid sequence: CASSYGPTSGETQYF.

This chain uses TRBV7-9 with TRBJ2-7; 12 nucleotides match TRBD1. With 3 bases clipped from V and 5 bases from J, the junction kept 11 bases outside the gene matches. The CDR3 is 17 amino acids. The germline V gene has CDR1 SEHNR and CDR2 FQNEAQ (reference sequence). CDR3 nucleotides: TGTGCCAGCAGCTTGGACACCGGGACAGGGGGCTATGACGAGCAGTACTTC. Translating gives CASSLDTGTGGYDEQYF.

This rearrangement joins TRBV11-3 to TRBJ1-5; D is unclear. The CDR3 runs 11 residues. The germline gives CDR1 SGHNT, CDR2 YENEEA. The CDR3 bases are TGTTCTTATAACCCCAATCAGCCCCAGCATTTT. Its translation: CSYNPNQPQHF.

The chain has TRBV14 and TRBJ1-1, with D unresolved. This CDR3 spans 14 amino acids. Per the germline V gene, CDR1 is SGHDN and CDR2 is FVKESK. The germline V and J ends were trimmed by 4 bases and 1 base, with 10 bases remaining between them. CDR3 in DNA: TGTGCCAGCAGCCTTAGGTTGAGGAACACTGAAGCTTTCTTT. Its translation is CASSLRLRNTEAFF.

J is TRBJ1-2 and V is TRBV6-7, with 9 bases that match TRBD1. TRBV6-7 is identified as an open reading frame with a role that is uncertain. V was pared by 6 bases and J by 6 bases, with 8 bases of the junction left unmatched. The CDR3 loop spans 14 amino acids. In DNA, the CDR3 is TGTGCCAGCAGCGGTCGGGACAGGGTTGATGGCTACACCTTC. Amino acids: CASSGRDRVDGYTF.

This chain links TRBV7-2 with TRBJ2-1; TRBD2 agrees at 8 bases. Trimming removed 0 bases from V and 4 bases from J; junction bases left unmatched: 5. Germline values: CDR1 SGHTA, CDR2 FQGNSA. The CDR3 extends over 16 amino acids. The CDR3 DNA is TGTGCCAGCAGCTTAGCCAGCGGGAGAGTGTACAATGAGCAGTTCTTC. Protein product: CASSLASGRVYNEQFF.

This sequence joins TRBV14 and TRBJ2-1; no clear D gene. The CDR3 runs 12 residues. Germline CDR1 is SGHDN and CDR2 is FVKESK. Trimming removed 3 bases from V and 5 bases from J, with 5 bases in between. The CDR3 reads CASSQSHNEQFF. The CDR3 nucleotides are TGTGCCAGCAGCCAGAGTCACAATGAGCAGTTCTTC.

The chain joins TRBV7-9 to TRBJ1-2, with D possibly being TRBD1 (6 bases). The CDR3 is made up of 15 amino acids. V lost 0 bases, J lost 8 bases, and 16 bases lay in between. Per the germline V gene, CDR1 is SEHNR and CDR2 is FQNEAQ (reference sequence). The CDR3 reads CASSLALAGVEGYTF. The CDR3 DNA is TGTGCCAGCAGCTTAGCGTTGGCAGGGGTGGAGGGCTACACCTTC.

This chain links TRBV5-1 with TRBJ2-5; TRBD1 might be the D (6 bases). With 4 bases removed from V and 9 bases from J, the gap between germline ends came to 19 bases. CDR3 length: 14 residues. CDR1 and CDR2 (germline): SGHRS, YFSETQ. The CDR3 DNA reads TGCGCCAGCAGCCAAGAGGGGGTTTCGGGGTCCCAGTACTTC. It specifies CASSQEGVSGSQYF.

This rearrangement joins TRBV6-5 to TRBJ2-7; the D gene is possibly TRBD2 (5 bases). Germline V gene data show CDR1 as MNHEY and CDR2 as SVGAGI. The CDR3 extends over 15 amino acids. Trimming left V 7 bases short and J 1 base short, with 17 bases between. The CDR3 DNA is TGTGCCAGCACCAACTCGGGGATAGGGTCCTACGAGCAGTACTTC. As protein: CASTNSGIGSYEQYF.

The chain employs TRBV28 and TRBJ2-1, with 8 bases fitting TRBD2. In germline, CDR1 is MDHEN, CDR2 SYDVKM. With 11 bases clipped from V and 7 bases from J, the junction kept 13 bases outside the gene matches. The CDR3 loop spans 14 amino acids. CDR3 DNA sequence: TGTGCCTCCGGGCGCGGACTAGCTTTGAATGAGCAGTTCTTC. As protein: CASGRGLALNEQFF.

The chain couples TRBV6-5 to TRBJ1-1, with 7 bases fitting TRBD1. V dropped 5 bases and J dropped 6; count of bases not matched to a gene: 12. From germline, CDR1 is MNHEY and CDR2 SVGAGI. This CDR3 has 15 amino acids. CDR3 residues: CASSRLSTGAPEAFF. CDR3 in DNA: TGTGCCAGCAGTCGACTGTCCACAGGGGCTCCTGAAGCTTTCTTT.

The rearrangement uses TRBV27 and TRBJ1-2; 7 bases agree with TRBD1. The CDR3 has 15 amino acids. Germline V gene sequence: CDR1 MNHEY, CDR2 SMNVEV (reference sequence). The V segment lost 5 bases and the J segment 5 bases; nucleotides outside the gene matches: 11. As DNA, the CDR3 is TGTGCCAGCAGTAAACACAGGGGTAACCCTTATGGCTACACCTTC. It translates to CASSKHRGNPYGYTF.

The V and J genes are TRBV4-3 and TRBJ1-2, with TRBD1 matching over 10 bases. The CDR3 covers 14 residues. V shed 2 bases, J shed 7 bases, and the junction held 4 bases outside the gene matches. Germline lookup yields CDR1 LGHNA and CDR2 YSLEER. The CDR3: CASSQSGTGAGYTF. CDR3 in DNA: TGCGCCAGCAGCCAATCTGGGACAGGGGCTGGCTACACCTTC.

This chain joins TRBV15 and TRBJ1-1, with 9 nucleotides matching TRBD1. From germline, CDR1 is LNHNV and CDR2 YYDKDF (reference sequence). After removal of 1 base from V and 3 bases from J, the junction contained 6 bases not matched to a gene. The CDR3 totals 16 residues. The CDR3 reads CATSRGGTGWYTEAFF. In DNA form, the CDR3 reads TGTGCCACCAGCAGAGGAGGGACAGGGTGGTACACTGAAGCTTTCTTT.

This rearrangement joins TRBV7-2 to TRBJ2-2; tentative D call: TRBD2 (6 bases). There are 13 residues in the CDR3. Germline CDR1 reads SGHTA; CDR2 reads FQGNSA. V lost 11 bases and J lost 4, with 14 bases in between. The CDR3 here is CAGGLAATGELFF. The CDR3 DNA reads as TGTGCCGGGGGACTGGCGGCCACCGGGGAGCTGTTTTTT.

The sample holds a few counts of this clone. This chain connects TRBV6-6 to TRBJ2-1, with TRBD1 as a possible D gene (5 bases). V dropped 10 bases and J dropped 0 bases, with 16 bases sitting between them. CDR1 is MNHNY and CDR2 is SVGAGI in the germline V gene (reference sequence). The CDR3 totals 15 residues. The CDR3 region is CATRHDSLSYNEQFF. In DNA form, the CDR3 reads TGTGCCACCCGCCACGACAGCCTCTCCTACAATGAGCAGTTCTTC.

The V gene is TRBV11-2, the J gene TRBJ1-5; 7 bases match TRBD1. The V and J ends lost 5 bases and 4 bases, in that order; junction bases with no gene match: 8. The CDR3 sequence is 15 residues long. The germline gives CDR1 SGHAT, CDR2 FQNNGV. CDR3 residues: CASSRTGNGNQPQHF. The CDR3 coding sequence is TGTGCCAGCAGCCGGACAGGTAATGGGAATCAGCCCCAGCATTTT.

The rearrangement joins TRBV5-4 to TRBJ2-1; possible D gene TRBD1, 5 bases. Trimming stripped 1 base from V and 6 bases from J, with 8 bases between. The CDR3 sequence is 13 residues long. Per the germline V gene, CDR1 is SGHNT and CDR2 is YYREEE (reference sequence). Here the CDR3 DNA reads TGTGCCAGCAGCTTGCCAGGGCCCAATGAGCAGTTCTTC. It specifies CASSLPGPNEQFF.

A remark on this clone: At one end the junction does not follow the germline gene, possibly because of a read error. This sequence joins TRBV13 and TRBJ2-7; D unclear. This CDR3 region has 11 residues. The germline V gene encodes CDR1 PRHDT and CDR2 FYEKMQ (reference sequence). This CDR3 is CASSLRTVKNF. The CDR3 DNA sequence: TGTGCCAGCAGCTTACGTACAGTTAAGAATTTC.

This clone has just one count. The rearrangement uses TRBV29-1 and TRBJ2-1, with a weak D call TRBD2 (6 bases). Germline values: CDR1 SQVTM, CDR2 ANQGSEA. The CDR3 consists of 14 residues. Trimming stripped 6 bases from V and 4 bases from J, with 16 bases between. As DNA, the CDR3 is TGCAGCGTCGTCTATCCTAGCGAGTACAATGAGCAGTTCTTC. This translates into CSVVYPSEYNEQFF.

The chain combines TRBV9 with TRBJ1-1; 11 bases match TRBD1. Germline V gene lookup returns CDR1 SGDLS and CDR2 YYNGEE. The V gene end was trimmed by 4 bases and the J gene end by 0 bases; junction bases not matched to a gene: 5. The CDR3 loop spans 16 amino acids. The CDR3 is CASSPGTGGVNTEAFF. The DNA for the CDR3 is TGTGCCAGCAGCCCAGGGACAGGGGGAGTGAACACTGAAGCTTTCTTT.

The chain is built from TRBV4-3 and TRBJ2-3, with 7 bases aligning to TRBD1. The V gene end was trimmed by 1 base and the J gene end by 6 bases; junction bases not matched to a gene: 10. The CDR3 totals 16 residues. Germline CDR1 is LGHNA and CDR2 is YSLEER. The CDR3 DNA reads TGCGCCAGCAGCCAAGTGTACAGGGGCCGCCATGATACGCAGTATTTT. Translation gives CASSQVYRGRHDTQYF.